Listed here are 16 T cell receptor beta chains from one sample, sequenced in a study of response to subunit inactivated influenza vaccine. Via MiXCR, TCRdb re-called the RT-PCR reads, giving one row per CDR3 protein. The sample lists about 500,000 distinct CDR3 sequences; 15% to 20% were seen once. Sequencing was performed on CD4+ T cells sorted from PBMCs, taken around 25 months after vaccination. The origin of the receptors is a man aged 50-75 years who received an inactivated influenza vaccine.

The chain is built from TRBV12-3 or TRBV12-4 and TRBJ2-1, with D perhaps matching TRBD2 (5 bases). The CDR3 covers 14 residues. Trimming removed 2 bases from V and 4 bases from J, with 9 bases in between. The CDR3, as DNA: TGTGCCAGCAGTTTAAGTAGCGTTTACAATGAGCAGTTCTTC. As protein: CASSLSSVYNEQFF.

This clonotype was observed a handful of times. This chain joins TRBV5-1 and TRBJ2-1, with 7 positions matching TRBD1. After removal of 1 base from V and 4 bases from J, the junction contained 8 bases not matched to a gene. This CDR3 spans 16 amino acids. Germline V lookup: CDR1 SGHRS, CDR2 YFSETQ. CDR3 sequence: CASSLQGETVYNEQFF. CDR3 DNA: TGCGCCAGCAGCTTGCAGGGGGAAACGGTTTACAATGAGCAGTTCTTC.

This clonotype was seen a handful of times. V is TRBV7-2 and J is TRBJ2-7, with 16 bases identical to TRBD2. V trimming: 5 bases; J trimming: 12 bases; junction bases outside the gene matches: 10. Germline assignment: CDR1 SGHTA and CDR2 FQGNSA. The CDR3 is 15 residues long. The CDR3 loop is CASSPEGTSGRVVYF. The CDR3 coding sequence is TGTGCCAGCAGCCCCGAAGGGACTAGCGGGAGGGTTGTGTACTTC.

The chain is built from TRBV27 and TRBJ2-3; 16 bases match TRBD2. J gave up 2 bases and V 1 base, and 6 bases lay outside the gene matches. CDR1 and CDR2 (germline): MNHEY, SMNVEV (reference sequence). The CDR3 covers 19 residues. As DNA, the CDR3 is TGTGCCAGCAGTTTATTCGGGACTAGCGGGGGGGTTCTCACAGATACGCAGTATTTT. Encoded protein: CASSLFGTSGGVLTDTQYF.

The chain recombines TRBV27 with TRBJ2-7; a possible D gene is TRBD2 (5 bases). The V end was cut by 5 bases, the J end by 4 bases, with 18 bases between. CDR3 length: 15 residues. The germline V gene encodes CDR1 MNHEY and CDR2 SMNVEV (reference sequence). The CDR3 DNA sequence: TGTGCCAGCAGTCCCCGGTGGACTGCCGTTTACGAGCAGTACTTC. It codes for CASSPRWTAVYEQYF.

The rearrangement uses TRBV9 and TRBJ2-5; TRBD2 is a possible D gene (6 bases). The CDR3 is 14 amino acids. Germline V gene data show CDR1 as SGDLS and CDR2 as YYNGEE. V was pared by 1 base and J by 5 bases, with 12 bases between. CDR3 DNA: TGTGCCAGCAGCGTATCCAGGGCGGGGGAGACCCAGTACTTC. Translating it yields CASSVSRAGETQYF.

There are a few counts of this clonotype. The V call is TRBV4-3, the J call TRBJ2-4; D is uncertain. This CDR3 has 13 residues. The V end lost 3 bases, the J end lost 8 bases, and 11 bases lay between the germline ends. The germline CDR1 and CDR2 sequences are LGHNA and YSLEER. As DNA, the CDR3 is TGCGCCAGCAGCCAGAGAGAAGGCGACATTCAGTACTTC. It encodes CASSQREGDIQYF.

The J gene is TRBJ1-2, the V gene TRBV7-8; D uncertain. V was trimmed by 1 base and J by 4 bases, leaving 10 bases between them. The CDR3 has 14 amino acids. Per germline, CDR1 SGHVS and CDR2 FQNEAQ. CDR3 nucleotide sequence: TGTGCCAGCAGCTTAGAGGCAGCCGGCTATGGCTACACCTTC. This gives the protein CASSLEAAGYGYTF.

Regarding this clonotype: A much larger clone differs by one base, so this may be a read error. The chain employs TRBV29-1 and TRBJ1-3, with D perhaps TRBD1 (5 bases). This CDR3 is 12 amino acids long. CDR1 and CDR2 (germline): SQVTM, ANQGSEA. CDR3 sequence (DNA): TGCAGCGGAAGAGTTGGGGGAAAGACCATATATTTT. It encodes CSGRVGGKTIYF.

The chain couples TRBV14 to TRBJ2-1; 10 bases are a match to TRBD2. Trimming cost V 4 bases and J 4 bases; bases outside gene matches: 4. Germline lookup yields CDR1 SGHDN and CDR2 FVKESK. The CDR3 has 15 amino acids. The CDR3 protein is CASSLSGGVYNEQFF. CDR3 coding DNA: TGTGCCAGCAGCCTGAGCGGGGGGGTGTACAATGAGCAGTTCTTC.

Ten or more counts support this clonotype. The chain has TRBV7-9 and TRBJ2-7, with TRBD1 matching 7 bases. Germline V gives CDR1 SEHNR, CDR2 FQNEAQ (reference sequence). This CDR3 spans 14 amino acids. The trim removed 5 bases at V and 3 bases at J, leaving 7 bases unmatched. The CDR3 region is CASSPTGQYYEQYF. The CDR3 DNA follows: TGTGCCAGCAGCCCTACGGGACAGTACTACGAGCAGTACTTC.

This clonotype has only a few counts. CDR3 in DNA: TGTGCCAGCAGCTTATTGGGCGGTAGCTCCTACGAGCAGTACTTC. Its protein is CASSLLGGSSYEQYF. The chain uses TRBV7-8 and TRBJ2-7; D unresolved. Germline CDR1 is SGHVS and CDR2 is FQNEAQ. CDR3 length: 15 residues. V was pared by 2 bases and J by 0 bases, with 11 bases between.

J is TRBJ1-4 and V is TRBV7-8, with 7 bases that match TRBD1. Germline V gene lookup returns CDR1 SGHVS and CDR2 FQNEAQ. This CDR3 comprises 15 residues. After removal of 5 bases from V and 6 bases from J, the junction contained 9 bases not matched to a gene. CDR3 protein: CASSHMDRRDEKLFF. CDR3 bases: TGTGCCAGCAGCCACATGGACAGGCGAGATGAAAAACTGTTTTTT.

The chain employs TRBV10-3 and TRBJ1-5; D is unresolved. The germline V gene has CDR1 ENHRY and CDR2 SYGVKD. V was shortened by 6 bases and J by 5 bases, with 14 bases between the two germline ends. This CDR3 is built from 14 residues. The CDR3 reads CAIRSGPGDQPQHF. The CDR3 DNA reads as TGTGCCATCAGATCAGGTCCTGGAGATCAGCCCCAGCATTTT.

This rearrangement joins TRBV10-3 to TRBJ2-3, with TRBD2 matching over 14 bases. The junction had 9 bases not matched to a gene; V was cut back by 4 bases and J by 3 bases. CDR1 ENHRY and CDR2 SYGVKD come from the germline V gene. CDR3 length: 18 amino acids. The CDR3 nucleotides are TGTGCCATCAGTGTGGGACTAGCGGGAGTCCTTGGGACAGATACGCAGTATTTT. Protein: CAISVGLAGVLGTDTQYF.

The genes are TRBV5-1 and TRBJ2-2, with 10 positions matching TRBD1. The CDR3 has 16 amino acids. Trimming removed 3 bases from V and 5 bases from J; junction bases left unmatched: 7. From germline, CDR1 is SGHRS and CDR2 YFSETQ. CDR3 sequence: CASSYRWTGGTGELFF. The CDR3 DNA reads TGCGCCAGCAGCTACCGATGGACAGGGGGGACCGGGGAGCTGTTTTTT.